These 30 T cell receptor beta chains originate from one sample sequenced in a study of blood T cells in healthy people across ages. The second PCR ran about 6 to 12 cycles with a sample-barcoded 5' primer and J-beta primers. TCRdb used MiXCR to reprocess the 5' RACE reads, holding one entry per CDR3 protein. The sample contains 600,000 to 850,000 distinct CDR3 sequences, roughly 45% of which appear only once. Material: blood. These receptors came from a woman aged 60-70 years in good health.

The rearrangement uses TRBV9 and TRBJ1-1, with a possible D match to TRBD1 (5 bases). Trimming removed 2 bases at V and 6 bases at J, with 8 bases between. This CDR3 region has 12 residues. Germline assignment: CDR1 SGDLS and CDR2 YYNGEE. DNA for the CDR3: TGTGCCAGCAGCGTCGGGACGGCTGAAGCTTTCTTT. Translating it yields CASSVGTAEAFF.

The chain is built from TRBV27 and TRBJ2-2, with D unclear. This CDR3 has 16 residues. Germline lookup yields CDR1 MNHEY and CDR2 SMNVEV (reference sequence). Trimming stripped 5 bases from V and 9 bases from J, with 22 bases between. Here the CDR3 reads CASSSDFSNRNRELFF. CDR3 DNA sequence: TGTGCCAGCAGTAGCGACTTCAGTAACCGAAACCGGGAGCTGTTTTTT.

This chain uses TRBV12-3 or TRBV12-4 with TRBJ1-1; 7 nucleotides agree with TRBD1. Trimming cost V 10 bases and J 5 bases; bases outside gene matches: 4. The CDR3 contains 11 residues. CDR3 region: CANTRGTEAFF. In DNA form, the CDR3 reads TGTGCCAACACCAGGGGGACTGAAGCTTTCTTT.

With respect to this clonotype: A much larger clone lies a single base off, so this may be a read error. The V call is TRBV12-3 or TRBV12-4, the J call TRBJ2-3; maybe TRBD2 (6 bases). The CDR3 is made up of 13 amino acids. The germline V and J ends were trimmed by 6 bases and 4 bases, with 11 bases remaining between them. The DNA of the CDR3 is TGTGCCAGCAGCAGAGGGGACTCAGATACGCAGTATTTT. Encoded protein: CASSRGDSDTQYF.

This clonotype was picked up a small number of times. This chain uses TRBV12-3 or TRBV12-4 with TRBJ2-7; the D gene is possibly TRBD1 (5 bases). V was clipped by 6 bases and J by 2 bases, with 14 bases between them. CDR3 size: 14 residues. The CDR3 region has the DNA TGTGCCAGCAGCCCAGCGACAGTGACCTACGAGCAGTACTTC. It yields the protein CASSPATVTYEQYF.

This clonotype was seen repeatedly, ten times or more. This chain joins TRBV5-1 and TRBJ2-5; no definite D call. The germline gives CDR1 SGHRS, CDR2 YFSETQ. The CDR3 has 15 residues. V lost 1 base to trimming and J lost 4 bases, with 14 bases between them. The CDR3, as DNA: TGCGCCAGCAGCTTGTATGGTACAAAGGTAGAGACCCAGTACTTC. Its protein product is CASSLYGTKVETQYF. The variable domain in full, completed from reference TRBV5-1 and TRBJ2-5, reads KAGVTQTPRYLIKTRGQQVTLSCSPISGHRSVSWYQQTPGQGLQFLFEYFSETQRNKGNFPGRFSGRQFSNSRSEMNVSTLELGDSALYLCASSLYGTKVETQYFGPGTRLLVL.

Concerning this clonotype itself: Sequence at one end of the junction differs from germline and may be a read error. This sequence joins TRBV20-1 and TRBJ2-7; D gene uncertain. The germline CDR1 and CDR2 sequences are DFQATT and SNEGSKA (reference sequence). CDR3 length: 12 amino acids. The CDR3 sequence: CSARFMSYEQCF. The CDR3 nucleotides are TGCAGTGCTAGATTCATGTCCTACGAGCAGTGCTTC.

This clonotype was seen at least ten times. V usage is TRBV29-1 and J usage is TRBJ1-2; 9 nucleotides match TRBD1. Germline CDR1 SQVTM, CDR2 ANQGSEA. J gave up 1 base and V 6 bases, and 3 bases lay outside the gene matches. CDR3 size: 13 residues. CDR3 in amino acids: CSVGTGFNYGYTF. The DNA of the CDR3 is TGCAGCGTAGGGACAGGGTTTAACTATGGCTACACCTTC.

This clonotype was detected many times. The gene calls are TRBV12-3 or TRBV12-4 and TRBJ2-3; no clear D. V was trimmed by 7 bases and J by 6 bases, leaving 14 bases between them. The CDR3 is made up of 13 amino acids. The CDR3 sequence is CASTLGPRDTQYF. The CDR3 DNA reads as TGTGCCAGCACCTTAGGACCGCGGGATACGCAGTATTTT.

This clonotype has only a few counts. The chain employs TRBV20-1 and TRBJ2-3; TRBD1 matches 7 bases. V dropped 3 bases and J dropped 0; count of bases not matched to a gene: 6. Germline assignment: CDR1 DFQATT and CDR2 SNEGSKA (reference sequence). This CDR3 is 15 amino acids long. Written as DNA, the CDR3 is TGCAGTGCTAGGGGACAGCCAAACAGCACAGATACGCAGTATTTT. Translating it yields CSARGQPNSTDTQYF.

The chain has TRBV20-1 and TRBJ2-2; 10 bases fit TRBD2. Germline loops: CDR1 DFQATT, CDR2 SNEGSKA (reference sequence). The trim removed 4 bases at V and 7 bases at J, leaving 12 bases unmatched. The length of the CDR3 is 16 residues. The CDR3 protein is CSAKVAGGPKDGELFF. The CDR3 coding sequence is TGCAGTGCTAAGGTAGCGGGAGGCCCCAAGGACGGGGAGCTGTTTTTT.

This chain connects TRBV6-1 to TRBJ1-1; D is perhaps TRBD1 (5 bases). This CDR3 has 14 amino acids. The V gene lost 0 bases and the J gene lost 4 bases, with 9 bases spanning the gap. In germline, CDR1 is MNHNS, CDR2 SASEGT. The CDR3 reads CASSEAGGTTEAFF. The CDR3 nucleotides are TGTGCCAGCAGTGAAGCGGGGGGGACCACTGAAGCTTTCTTT.

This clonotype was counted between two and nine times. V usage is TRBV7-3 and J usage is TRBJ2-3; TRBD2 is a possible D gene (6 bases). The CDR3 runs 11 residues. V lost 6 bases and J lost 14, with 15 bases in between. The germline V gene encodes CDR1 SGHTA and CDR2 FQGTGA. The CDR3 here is CASRQGLSWYF. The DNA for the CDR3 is TGTGCCAGCAGGCAGGGACTTTCGTGGTATTTT. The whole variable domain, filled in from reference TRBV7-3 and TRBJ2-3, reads GAGVSQTPSNKVTEKGKYVELRCDPISGHTALYWYRQSLGQGPEFLIYFQGTGAADDSGLPNDRFFAVRPEGSVSTLKIQRTERGDSAVYLCASRQGLSWYFGPGTRLTVL.

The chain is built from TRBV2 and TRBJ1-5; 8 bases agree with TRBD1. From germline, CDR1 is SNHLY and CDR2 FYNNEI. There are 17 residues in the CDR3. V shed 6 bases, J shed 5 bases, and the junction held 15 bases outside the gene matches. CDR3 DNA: TGTGCCAGCAGGGCGACAGGGGCCCATTCCCCAGATCAGCCCCAGCATTTT. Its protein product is CASRATGAHSPDQPQHF.

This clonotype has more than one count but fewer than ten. The CDR3 sequence is CSVGGSGPVSTDTQYF. CDR3 nucleotides: TGCAGTGTAGGGGGTAGCGGGCCTGTCAGCACAGATACGCAGTATTTT. The chain has TRBV20-1 and TRBJ2-3; a weak D match, TRBD2 (7 bases). CDR1 is DFQATT and CDR2 is SNEGSKA in the germline V gene (reference sequence). CDR3 length: 16 amino acids. V dropped 7 bases and J dropped 0 bases, with 20 bases sitting between them.

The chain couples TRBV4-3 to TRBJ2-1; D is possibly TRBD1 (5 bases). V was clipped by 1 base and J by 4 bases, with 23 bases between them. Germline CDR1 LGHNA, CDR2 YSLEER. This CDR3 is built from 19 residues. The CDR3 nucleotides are TGCGCCAGCAGCCAAGTAAGGTCGACAGCCGGCAGCACTTACAATGAGCAGTTCTTC. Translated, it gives CASSQVRSTAGSTYNEQFF.

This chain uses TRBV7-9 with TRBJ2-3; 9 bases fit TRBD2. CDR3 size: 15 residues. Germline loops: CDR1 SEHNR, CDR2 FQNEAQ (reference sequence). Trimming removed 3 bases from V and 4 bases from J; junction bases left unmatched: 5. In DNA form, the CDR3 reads TGTGCCAGCAGCTTTATAGCGGGAGTAGCAGATACGCAGTATTTT. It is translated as CASSFIAGVADTQYF.

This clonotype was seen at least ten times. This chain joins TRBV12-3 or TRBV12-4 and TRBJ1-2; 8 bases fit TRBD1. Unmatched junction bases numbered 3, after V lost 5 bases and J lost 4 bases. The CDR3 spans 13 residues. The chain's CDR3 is CASSPGQVYGYTF. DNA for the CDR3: TGTGCCAGCAGTCCGGGACAGGTCTATGGCTACACCTTC.

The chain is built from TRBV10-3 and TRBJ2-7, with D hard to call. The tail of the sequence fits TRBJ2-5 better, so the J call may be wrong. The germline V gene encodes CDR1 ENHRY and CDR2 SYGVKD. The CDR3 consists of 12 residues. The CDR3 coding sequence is TGTGCCATCAGTGGGTCAAAGGAGACCCAGTACTTC. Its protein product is CAISGSKETQYF.

CDR3 protein: CASSPEIQETQYF. The CDR3 coding sequence is TGTGCCAGCTCACCGGAAATCCAAGAGACCCAGTACTTC. This chain links TRBV18 with TRBJ2-5, with D unresolved. The CDR3 consists of 13 residues. The germline V and J ends were trimmed by 3 bases and 1 base, with 6 bases remaining between them. The germline V gene encodes CDR1 KGHSH and CDR2 LQKENI. Using reference TRBV18 and TRBJ2-5 for the parts outside the CDR3, the full variable domain is NAGVMQNPRHLVRRRGQEARLRCSPMKGHSHVYWYRQLPEEGLKFMVYLQKENIIDESGMPKERFSAEFPKEGPSILRIQQVVRGDSAAYFCASSPEIQETQYFGPGTRLLVL.

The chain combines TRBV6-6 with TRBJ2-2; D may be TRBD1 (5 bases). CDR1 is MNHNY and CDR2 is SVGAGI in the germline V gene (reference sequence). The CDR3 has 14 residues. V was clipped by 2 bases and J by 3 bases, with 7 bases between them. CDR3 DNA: TGTGCCAGCAGTTACGACAGTTACACCGGGGAGCTGTTTTTT. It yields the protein CASSYDSYTGELFF.

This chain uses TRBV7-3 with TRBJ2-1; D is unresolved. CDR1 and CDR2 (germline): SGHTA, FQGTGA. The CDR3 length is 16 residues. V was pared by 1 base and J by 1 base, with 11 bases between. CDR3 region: CASSLKSTRSYNEQFF. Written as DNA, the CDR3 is TGTGCCAGCAGCTTAAAATCGACTCGTTCCTACAATGAGCAGTTCTTC.

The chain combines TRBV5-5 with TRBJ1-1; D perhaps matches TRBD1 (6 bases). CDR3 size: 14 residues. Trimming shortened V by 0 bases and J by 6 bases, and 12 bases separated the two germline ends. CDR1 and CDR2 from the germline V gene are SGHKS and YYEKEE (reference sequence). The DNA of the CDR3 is TGTGCCAGCAGCTTGGACAGGGAGTACGCTGAAGCTTTCTTT. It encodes CASSLDREYAEAFF.

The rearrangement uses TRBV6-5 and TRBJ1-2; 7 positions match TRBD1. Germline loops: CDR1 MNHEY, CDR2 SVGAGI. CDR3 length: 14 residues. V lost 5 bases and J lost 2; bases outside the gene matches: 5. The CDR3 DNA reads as TGTGCCAGCAGTAACACGGGACAGAACTATGGCTACACCTTC. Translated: CASSNTGQNYGYTF.

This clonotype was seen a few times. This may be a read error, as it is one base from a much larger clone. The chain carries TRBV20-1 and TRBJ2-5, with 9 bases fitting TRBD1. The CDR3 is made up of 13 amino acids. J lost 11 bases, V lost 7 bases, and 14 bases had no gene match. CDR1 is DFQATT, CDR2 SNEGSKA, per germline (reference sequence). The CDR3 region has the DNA TGCAGTGTCGACAGGGGGATAGAGAATGAGCAGTACTTC. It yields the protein CSVDRGIENEQYF.

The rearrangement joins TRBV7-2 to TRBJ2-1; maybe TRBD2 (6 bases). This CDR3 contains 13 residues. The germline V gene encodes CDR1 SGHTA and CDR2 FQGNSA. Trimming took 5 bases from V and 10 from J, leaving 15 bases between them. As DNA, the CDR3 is TGTGCCAGCAGCGTATTCGGGGGAAGCGAGCAGTTCTTC. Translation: CASSVFGGSEQFF.

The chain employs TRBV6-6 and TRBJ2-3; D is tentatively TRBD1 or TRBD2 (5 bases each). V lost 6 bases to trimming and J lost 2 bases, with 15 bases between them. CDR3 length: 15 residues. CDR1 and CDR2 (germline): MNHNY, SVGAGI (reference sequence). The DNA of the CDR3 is TGTGCCAGCAGCCCCGAGGGACGGACCACAGATACGCAGTATTTT. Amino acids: CASSPEGRTTDTQYF.

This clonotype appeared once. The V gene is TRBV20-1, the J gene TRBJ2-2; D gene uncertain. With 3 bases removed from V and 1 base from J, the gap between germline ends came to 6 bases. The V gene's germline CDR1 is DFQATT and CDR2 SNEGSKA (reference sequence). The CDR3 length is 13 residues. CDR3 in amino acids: CSASDLNTGELFF. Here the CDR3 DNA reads TGCAGTGCTAGTGACCTGAACACCGGGGAGCTGTTTTTT.

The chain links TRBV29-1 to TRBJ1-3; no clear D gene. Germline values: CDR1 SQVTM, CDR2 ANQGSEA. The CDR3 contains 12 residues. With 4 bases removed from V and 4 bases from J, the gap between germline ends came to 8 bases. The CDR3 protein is CSVVGSGNTIYF. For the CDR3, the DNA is TGCAGCGTTGTAGGGTCCGGAAACACCATATATTTT.

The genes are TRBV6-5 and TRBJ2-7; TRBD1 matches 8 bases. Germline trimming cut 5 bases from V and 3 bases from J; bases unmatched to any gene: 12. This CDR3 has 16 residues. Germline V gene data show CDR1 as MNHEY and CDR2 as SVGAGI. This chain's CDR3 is CASSPTGGKRNYEQYF. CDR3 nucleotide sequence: TGTGCCAGCAGTCCTACAGGGGGAAAAAGGAACTACGAGCAGTACTTC.